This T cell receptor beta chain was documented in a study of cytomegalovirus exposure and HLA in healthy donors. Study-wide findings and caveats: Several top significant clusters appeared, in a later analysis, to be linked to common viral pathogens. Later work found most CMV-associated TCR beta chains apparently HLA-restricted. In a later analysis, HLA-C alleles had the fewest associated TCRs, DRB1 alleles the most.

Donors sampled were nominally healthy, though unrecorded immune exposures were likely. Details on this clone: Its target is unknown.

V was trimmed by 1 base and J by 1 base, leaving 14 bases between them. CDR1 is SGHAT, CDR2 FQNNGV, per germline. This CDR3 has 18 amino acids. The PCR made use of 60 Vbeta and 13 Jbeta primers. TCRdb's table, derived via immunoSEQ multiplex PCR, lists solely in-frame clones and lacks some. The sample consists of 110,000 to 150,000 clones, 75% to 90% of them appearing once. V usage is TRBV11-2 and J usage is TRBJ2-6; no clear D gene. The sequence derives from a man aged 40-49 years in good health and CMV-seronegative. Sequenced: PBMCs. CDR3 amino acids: CASSLVGRLLSGANVLTF. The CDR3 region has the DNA TGTGCCAGCAGCTTAGTTGGCAGACTTCTTTCTGGGGCCAACGTCCTGACTTTC.